These 2 T cell receptor beta chains came from one sample sequenced in a study of PD-1 blockade in classical Hodgkin lymphoma. The time point here: newly diagnosed, previously untreated cHL patient sample. Assay: immunoSEQ multiplex PCR; the TCRdb copy retains only in-frame clones and omits some. The table records tens of thousands of clones, roughly 90% of them present only once. The sequenced sample consisted of peripheral blood mononuclear cells (PBMCs). The receptors were sampled from a human donor with classical Hodgkin lymphoma.

The chain carries TRBV28 and TRBJ1-5, with D tentatively TRBD1 (5 bases). The germline gives CDR1 MDHEN, CDR2 SYDVKM. The V end was cut by 3 bases, the J end by 1 base, with 13 bases between. The CDR3 loop spans 16 amino acids. The CDR3 spells CASSLRTRVSNQPQHF. The CDR3 DNA reads as TGTGCCAGCAGTTTGAGAACCAGGGTGAGCAATCAGCCCCAGCATTTT.

This clone was found once. CDR3 sequence: CATQTGDYEQYF. CDR3 coding DNA: TGTGCCACACAGACAGGGGACTACGAGCAGTACTTC. The chain employs TRBV10-3 and TRBJ2-7, with 8 bases identical to TRBD1. The ends lost 10 bases at V and 3 bases at J; junction bases unmatched: 5. The CDR3 is made up of 12 amino acids. Germline loops: CDR1 ENHRY, CDR2 SYGVKD.